A selection of T cell receptor beta chains follows, all from one sample in a study of blood T cell repertoires in COVID-19. Here immunoSEQ multiplex PCR was the method, and the copy in TCRdb shows in-frame clones only, minus some. The sample includes around 100,000 clones, around 90% of them seen just once. Source material: peripheral blood. Source of these receptors: a man between 60 and 75 years old with COVID-19, enrolled during active disease. CDR3s include the opening cysteine and the closing phenylalanine or tryptophan. D genes are given only for firm matches. Clone sizes are given selectively: once, few, many, or a class where the clone is expanded.

D gene | J gene | V gene | clone size | CDR3 DNA | CDR3 protein
TRBD1 | TRBJ2-1 | TRBV6-2/TRBV6-3 | - | TGTGCCAGCAGTACAGGGGGCTTTTTGAATGAGCAGTTCTTC | CASSTGGFLNEQFF
- | TRBJ1-5 | TRBV11-1 | - | TGTGCCAGCAGCTTAGAGAGTCAGGGGATAAATCAGCCCCAGCATTTT | CASSLESQGINQPQHF
TRBD1 | TRBJ2-7 | TRBV5-4 | - | TGTGCCAGCAGCTTAGGTACAGGGGTCTACGAGCAGTACTTC | CASSLGTGVYEQYF
- | TRBJ1-1 | TRBV10-1 | - | TGCGCCAGCAGCGAGGGAGGGTCCAACACTGAAGCTTTCTTT | CASSEGGSNTEAFF
TRBD2 | TRBJ2-7 | TRBV10-3 | - | TGTGCCATCAGTGAGCCCACTAGCGCAACCTACGAGCAGTACTTC | CAISEPTSATYEQYF
TRBD2 | TRBJ2-1 | TRBV19 | - | TGTGCCAGTACTGAGACTAGCGGGAATGAGGATGAGCAGTTCTTC | CASTETSGNEDEQFF
- | TRBJ2-1 | TRBV19 | - | TGTGCCAGTAGTCCCCTGGGGGCGGTCCAGTTCTTC | CASSPLGAVQFF
TRBD1 | TRBJ1-2 | TRBV6-6 | - | TGTGCCACCGGACAGGGGCGGGAATATGGCTACACCTTC | CATGQGREYGYTF
TRBD1 | TRBJ1-5 | TRBV12-3/TRBV12-4 | medium-sized | TGTGCCAGCAGACAGGGGGCTGGGCAGCCCCAGCATTTT | CASRQGAGQPQHF
- | TRBJ1-1 | TRBV4-3 | - | TGCGCCAGCAGCCAGGCCCCAGAGAACACTGAAGCTTTCTTT | CASSQAPENTEAFF
- | TRBJ1-2 | TRBV12-3/TRBV12-4 | - | TGTGCCAGCAGTCAGACAGGCCTCGGGGGCTACACCTTC | CASSQTGLGGYTF
TRBD2 | TRBJ2-1 | TRBV5-4 | - | TGTGCCAGCAGCTTGGCCTCCGGGAGGTATTCCTACAATGAGCAGTTCTTC | CASSLASGRYSYNEQFF
- | TRBJ2-4 | TRBV19 | - | TGTGCCAGTAGTATAAGCAGGGACAAAAACATTCAGTACTTC | CASSISRDKNIQYF
- | TRBJ1-1 | TRBV11-3 | - | TGTGCCAGCAGCTTGGTCCGCGAAGGAGGTACTGAAGCTTTCTTT | CASSLVREGGTEAFF
- | TRBJ2-1 | TRBV21-1 | - | TGTGCCAGCAGCAAAGCAAAAGTAGCGGGGGACTACAATGAGCAGTTCTTC | CASSKAKVAGDYNEQFF
- | TRBJ2-3 | TRBV11-2 | - | TGTGCCAGCAGCCTACCAGGGACAGATACGCAGTATTTT | CASSLPGTDTQYF
- | TRBJ2-2 | TRBV19 | - | TGTGCCAGTAGTTCCTCAGGGGTCCCCGGGGAGCTGTTTTTT | CASSSSGVPGELFF
- | TRBJ1-6 | TRBV5-1 | - | TGCGCCAGCAGCTTCCAGGAACATAATTCACCCCTCCACTTT | CASSFQEHNSPLHF
- | TRBJ2-7 | TRBV2 | - | TGTGCCAGCAGTGGTTCCCCCTCCCACGAGCAGTACTTC | CASSGSPSHEQYF
- | TRBJ1-6 | TRBV7-3 | - | TGTGCCAGCAGCTCCGCCCGGGATTCACCCCTCCACTTT | CASSSARDSPLHF
TRBD1 | TRBJ1-2 | TRBV27 | - | TGTGCCAGCAGTTCGGAATTCCGATTTTCGACAGGGGGCTACTATGGCTACACCTTC | CASSSEFRFSTGGYYGYTF
TRBD2 | TRBJ2-5 | TRBV29-1 | - | TGCAGCGTTGGGACTAGCGGGAGTGAGACCCAGTACTTC | CSVGTSGSETQYF
- | TRBJ1-5 | TRBV5-1 | - | TGCGCCAGCAGCTTGGCGACAGGCTCGGAGCCCCAGCATTTT | CASSLATGSEPQHF
TRBD1 | TRBJ1-5 | TRBV6-1 | - | TGTGCCAGCAGTGAAAGGTGGGGACAGGGGCGCCAGCCCCAGCATTTT | CASSERWGQGRQPQHF
TRBD2 | TRBJ2-7 | TRBV7-2 | few | TGTGCCAGCAGCTCCGGGACTAGCGGGAGGCCCTACGAGCAGTACTTC | CASSSGTSGRPYEQYF
- | TRBJ1-3 | TRBV3-1/TRBV3-2 | - | TGTGCCAGCAGCCTTCGGGGTTCATCTGGAAACACCATATATTTT | CASSLRGSSGNTIYF